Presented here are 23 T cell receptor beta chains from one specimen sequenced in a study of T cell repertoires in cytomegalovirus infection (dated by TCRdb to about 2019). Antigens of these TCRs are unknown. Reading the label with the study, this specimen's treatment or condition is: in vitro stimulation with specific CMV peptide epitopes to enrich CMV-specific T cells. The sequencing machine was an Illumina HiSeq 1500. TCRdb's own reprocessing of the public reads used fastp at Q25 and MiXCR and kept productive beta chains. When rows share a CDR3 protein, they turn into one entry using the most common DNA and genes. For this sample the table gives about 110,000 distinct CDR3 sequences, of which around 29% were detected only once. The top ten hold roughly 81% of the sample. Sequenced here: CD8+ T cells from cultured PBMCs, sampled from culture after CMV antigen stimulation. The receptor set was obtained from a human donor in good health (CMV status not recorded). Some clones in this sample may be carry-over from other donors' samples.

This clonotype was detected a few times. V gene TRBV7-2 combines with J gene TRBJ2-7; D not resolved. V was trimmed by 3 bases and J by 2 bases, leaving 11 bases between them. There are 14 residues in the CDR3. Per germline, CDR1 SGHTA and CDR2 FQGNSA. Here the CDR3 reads CASSFVSPTYEQYF. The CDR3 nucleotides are TGTGCCAGCAGCTTTGTTAGTCCGACCTACGAGCAGTACTTC.

The CDR3 DNA sequence: TGTGCCAGTACCACGGGACAGATCCCCAATCAGCCCCAGCATTTT. Protein: CASTTGQIPNQPQHF. V is TRBV6-6 and J is TRBJ1-5; 7 bases map to TRBD1. Germline values: CDR1 MNHNY, CDR2 SVGAGI (reference sequence). The CDR3 extends over 15 amino acids. Losses at the gene ends were 9 bases for V and 3 bases for J; bases not matched to a gene: 11.

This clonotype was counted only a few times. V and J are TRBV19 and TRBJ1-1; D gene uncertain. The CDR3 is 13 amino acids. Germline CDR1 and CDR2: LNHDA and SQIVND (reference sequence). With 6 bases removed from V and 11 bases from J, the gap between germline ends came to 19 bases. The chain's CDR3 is CASSPGPAVWAFF. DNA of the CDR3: TGTGCCAGTAGCCCTGGTCCGGCAGTTTGGGCTTTCTTT.

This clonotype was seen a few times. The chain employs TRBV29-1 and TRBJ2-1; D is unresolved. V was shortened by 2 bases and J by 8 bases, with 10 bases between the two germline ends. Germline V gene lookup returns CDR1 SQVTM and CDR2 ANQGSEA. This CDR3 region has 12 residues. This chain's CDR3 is CSVEQGSDEQFF. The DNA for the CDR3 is TGCAGCGTTGAACAAGGTAGTGATGAGCAGTTCTTC.

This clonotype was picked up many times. This CDR3 reads CASSLGTGVGNIQYF. The CDR3 DNA follows: TGTGCCAGCAGCTTAGGGACAGGGGTAGGAAACATTCAGTACTTC. This rearrangement joins TRBV11-3 to TRBJ2-4, with 9 bases identical to TRBD1. Germline V gene data show CDR1 as SGHNT and CDR2 as YENEEA. The CDR3 sequence is 15 residues long. Germline trimming cut 1 base from V and 6 bases from J; bases unmatched to any gene: 4.

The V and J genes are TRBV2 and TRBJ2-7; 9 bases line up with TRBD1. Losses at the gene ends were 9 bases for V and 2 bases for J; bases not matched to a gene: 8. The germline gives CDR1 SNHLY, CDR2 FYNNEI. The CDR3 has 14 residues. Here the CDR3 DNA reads TGTGCCAGGTCCGGGACAGGGACTGCCTACGAGCAGTACTTC. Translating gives CARSGTGTAYEQYF. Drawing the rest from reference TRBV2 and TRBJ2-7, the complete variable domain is EPEVTQTPSHQVTQMGQEVILRCVPISNHLYFYWYRQILGQKVEFLVSFYNNEISEKSEIFDDQFSVERPDGSNFTLKIRSTKLEDSAMYFCARSGTGTAYEQYFGPGTRLTVT.

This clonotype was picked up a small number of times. CDR3 sequence (DNA): TGTGCCAGCAGTTTAGCGGGGGGCGTTGAAGATACGCAGTATTTT. Translating it yields CASSLAGGVEDTQYF. The V and J genes are TRBV2 and TRBJ2-3, with TRBD2 matching 10 bases. Germline V gives CDR1 SNHLY, CDR2 FYNNEI. The CDR3 has 15 amino acids. The V gene end was trimmed by 5 bases and the J gene end by 5 bases; junction bases not matched to a gene: 7.

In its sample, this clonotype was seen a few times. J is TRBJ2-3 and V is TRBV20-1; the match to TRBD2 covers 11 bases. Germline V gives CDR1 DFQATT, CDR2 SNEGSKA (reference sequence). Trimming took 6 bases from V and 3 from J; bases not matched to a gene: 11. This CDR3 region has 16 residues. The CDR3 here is CSATGPTSGSTDTQYF. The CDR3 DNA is TGCAGTGCGACCGGCCCCACTAGCGGGAGTACAGATACGCAGTATTTT.

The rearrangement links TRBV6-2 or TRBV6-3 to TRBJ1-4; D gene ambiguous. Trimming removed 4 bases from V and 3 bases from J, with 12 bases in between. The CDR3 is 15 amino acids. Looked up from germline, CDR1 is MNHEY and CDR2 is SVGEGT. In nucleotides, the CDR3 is TGTGCCAGCAGTTTGGACCCTGGGGCTAATGAAAAACTGTTTTTT. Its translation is CASSLDPGANEKLFF.

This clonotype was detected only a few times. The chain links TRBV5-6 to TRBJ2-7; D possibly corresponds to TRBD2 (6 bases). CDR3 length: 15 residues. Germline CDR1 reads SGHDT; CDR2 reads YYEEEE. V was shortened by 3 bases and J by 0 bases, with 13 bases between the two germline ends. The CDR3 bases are TGTGCCAGCAGCTCCGGCCGGGACTTCTCCTACGAGCAGTACTTC. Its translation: CASSSGRDFSYEQYF.

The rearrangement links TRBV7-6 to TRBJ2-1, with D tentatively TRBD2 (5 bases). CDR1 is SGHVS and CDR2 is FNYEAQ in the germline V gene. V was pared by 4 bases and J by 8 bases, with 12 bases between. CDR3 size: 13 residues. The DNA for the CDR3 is TGTGCCAGCAGCTCTGGACTGGGCTATGAGCAGTTCTTC. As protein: CASSSGLGYEQFF.

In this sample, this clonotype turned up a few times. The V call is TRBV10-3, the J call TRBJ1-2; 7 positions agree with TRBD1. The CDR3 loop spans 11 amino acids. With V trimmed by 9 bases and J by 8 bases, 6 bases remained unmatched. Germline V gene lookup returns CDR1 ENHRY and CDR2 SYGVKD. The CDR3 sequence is CAMRGREGYTF. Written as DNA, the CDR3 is TGTGCCATGAGGGGGCGCGAAGGCTACACCTTC.

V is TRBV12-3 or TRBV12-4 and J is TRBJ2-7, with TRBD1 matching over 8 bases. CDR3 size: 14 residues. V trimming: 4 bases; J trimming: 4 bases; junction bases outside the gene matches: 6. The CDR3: CASSWDRPRYEQYF. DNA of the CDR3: TGTGCCAGCAGTTGGGACAGGCCTCGGTACGAGCAGTACTTC.

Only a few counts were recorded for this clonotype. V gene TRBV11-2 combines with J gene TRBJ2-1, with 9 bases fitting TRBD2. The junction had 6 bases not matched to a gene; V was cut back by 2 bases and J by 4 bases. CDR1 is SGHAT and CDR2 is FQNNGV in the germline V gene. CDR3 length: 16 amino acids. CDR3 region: CASSLFSGGNYNEQFF. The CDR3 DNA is TGTGCCAGCAGCTTATTTAGCGGGGGAAATTACAATGAGCAGTTCTTC.

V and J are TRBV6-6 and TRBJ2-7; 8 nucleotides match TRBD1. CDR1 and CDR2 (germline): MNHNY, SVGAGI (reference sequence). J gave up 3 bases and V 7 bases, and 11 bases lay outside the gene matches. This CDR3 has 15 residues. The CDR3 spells CASTGIDRGVYEQYF. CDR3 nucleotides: TGTGCCAGCACCGGAATTGACAGGGGTGTCTACGAGCAGTACTTC.

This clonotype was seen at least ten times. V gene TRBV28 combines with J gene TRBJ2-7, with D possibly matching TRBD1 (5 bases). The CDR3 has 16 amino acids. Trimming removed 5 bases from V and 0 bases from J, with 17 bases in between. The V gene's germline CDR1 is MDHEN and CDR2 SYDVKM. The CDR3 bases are TGTGCCAGCAGTGGTGTAACTGGGGCGAGCTCCTACGAGCAGTACTTC. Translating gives CASSGVTGASSYEQYF.

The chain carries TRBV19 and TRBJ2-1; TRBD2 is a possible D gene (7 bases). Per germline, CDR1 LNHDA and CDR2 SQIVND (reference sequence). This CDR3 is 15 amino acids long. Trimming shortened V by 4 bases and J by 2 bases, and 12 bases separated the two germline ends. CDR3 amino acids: CASSTFGGPYNEQFF. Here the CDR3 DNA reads TGTGCCAGTAGTACCTTCGGGGGGCCCTACAATGAGCAGTTCTTC.

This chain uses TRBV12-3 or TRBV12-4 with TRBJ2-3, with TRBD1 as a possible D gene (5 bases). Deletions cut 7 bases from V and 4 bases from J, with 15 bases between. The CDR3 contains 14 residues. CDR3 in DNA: TGTGCCAGCATGGCAGGGCGTGACTCAGATACGCAGTATTTT. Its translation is CASMAGRDSDTQYF.

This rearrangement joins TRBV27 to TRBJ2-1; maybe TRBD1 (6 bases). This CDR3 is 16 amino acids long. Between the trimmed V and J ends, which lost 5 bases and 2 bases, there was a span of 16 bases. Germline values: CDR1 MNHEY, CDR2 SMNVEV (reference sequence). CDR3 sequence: CASSPATGLTYNEQFF. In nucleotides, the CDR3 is TGTGCCAGCAGTCCAGCTACAGGGCTCACCTACAATGAGCAGTTCTTC.

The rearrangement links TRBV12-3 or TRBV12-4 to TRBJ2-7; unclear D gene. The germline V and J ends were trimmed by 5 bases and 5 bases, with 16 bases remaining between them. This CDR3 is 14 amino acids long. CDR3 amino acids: CASSNNKNLHEQYF. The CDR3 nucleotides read TGTGCCAGCAGTAACAACAAGAACCTCCACGAGCAGTACTTC.

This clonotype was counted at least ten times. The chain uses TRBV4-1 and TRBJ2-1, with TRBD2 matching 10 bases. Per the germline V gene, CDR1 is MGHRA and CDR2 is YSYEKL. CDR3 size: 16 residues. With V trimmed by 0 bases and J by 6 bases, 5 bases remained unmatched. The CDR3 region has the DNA TGCGCCAGCAGCCAAGATTGGACTAGCGGCTCCAATGAGCAGTTCTTC. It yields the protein CASSQDWTSGSNEQFF.

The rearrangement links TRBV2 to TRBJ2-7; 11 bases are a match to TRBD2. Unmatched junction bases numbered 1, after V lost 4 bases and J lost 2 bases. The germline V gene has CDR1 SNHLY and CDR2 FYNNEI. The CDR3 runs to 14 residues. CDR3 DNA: TGTGCCAGCAGTGCTAGCGGGGGGACCTACGAGCAGTACTTC. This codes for CASSASGGTYEQYF.

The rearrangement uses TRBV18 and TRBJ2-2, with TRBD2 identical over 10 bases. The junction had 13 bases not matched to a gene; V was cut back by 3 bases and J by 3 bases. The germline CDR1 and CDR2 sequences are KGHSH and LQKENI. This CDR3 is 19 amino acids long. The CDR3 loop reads CASSPRVAGGSSDTGELFF. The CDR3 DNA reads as TGTGCCAGCTCACCCCGGGTAGCGGGGGGCTCGTCGGACACCGGGGAGCTGTTTTTT.